Below, 7 T cell receptor beta chains from the same sample are listed, as sequenced in a study of blood T cell repertoires in COVID-19. Only in-frame clones appear in the TCRdb table, and some are missing; sequencing was by immunoSEQ multiplex PCR. The data show 250,000 to 350,000 clones, with approximately 91% seen just once and around 11% held by the top ten. What was sequenced was peripheral blood. These receptors all come from a woman aged 25 to 39 with COVID-19, enrolled during active disease.

This chain links TRBV27 with TRBJ1-1, with TRBD1 matching 7 bases. The CDR3 is 13 residues long. Germline CDR1 and CDR2: MNHEY and SMNVEV (reference sequence). V lost 2 bases to trimming and J lost 10 bases; unmatched junction nucleotides: 7. CDR3 in DNA: TGTGCCAGCAGTTTAAAAACAGGGGATGGAGCTTTCTTT. Translation: CASSLKTGDGAFF.

The CDR3 DNA follows: TGTGCCAGCAGCGTGGGAACGGGAGGGCCCTCCGAGCAGTACTTC. Translating it yields CASSVGTGGPSEQYF. The chain joins TRBV9 to TRBJ2-7; 8 positions match TRBD2. The trim removed 2 bases at V and 6 bases at J, leaving 10 bases unmatched. The CDR3 has 15 amino acids. From germline, CDR1 is SGDLS and CDR2 YYNGEE.

The gene calls are TRBV21-1 and TRBJ2-7; the table's D call TRBD1 went unverified against the DNA. TRBV21-1 is a pseudogene locus. This CDR3 spans 15 amino acids. CDR3 loop: CASSKGQGIPYEQYF. CDR3 sequence (DNA): TGTGCCAGCAGCAAAGGGCAGGGAATCCCCTACGAGCAGTACTTC.

This clone was observed once. The genes are TRBV11-3 and TRBJ2-1; D may be TRBD1 (6 bases). Germline V gene lookup returns CDR1 SGHNT and CDR2 YENEEA. The CDR3 sequence is 15 residues long. V shed 0 bases and J shed 8 bases, with 14 bases lying between them. CDR3 in amino acids: CASSLDAHRADEQFF. As DNA, the CDR3 is TGTGCCAGCAGCTTAGACGCTCACAGGGCGGATGAGCAGTTCTTC.

This clone was seen just once. The chain combines TRBV27 with TRBJ1-2, with 8 bases fitting TRBD1. Germline loops: CDR1 MNHEY, CDR2 SMNVEV (reference sequence). CDR3 length: 14 residues. V was pared by 11 bases and J by 2 bases, with 10 bases of the junction left unmatched. CDR3 sequence: CASHSGQGNYGYTF. The CDR3 DNA is TGTGCCTCGCACTCCGGACAGGGAAACTATGGCTACACCTTC.

V usage is TRBV5-5 and J usage is TRBJ1-1; D unresolved. The CDR3 has 15 residues. Trimming took 1 base from V and 1 from J, leaving 11 bases between them. Germline assignment: CDR1 SGHKS and CDR2 YYEKEE (reference sequence). The CDR3 coding sequence is TGTGCCAGCAGCTTGCGCCCCCTAAGGAACACTGAAGCTTTCTTT. The encoded protein is CASSLRPLRNTEAFF.

V gene TRBV12-3 or TRBV12-4 combines with J gene TRBJ1-2, with 8 positions matching TRBD1. This CDR3 comprises 13 residues. V was clipped by 2 bases and J by 6 bases; unmatched bases: 2. CDR3 coding DNA: TGTGCCAGCAGTTTACAGGGGGCCCATGGCTACACCTTC. Amino acid sequence: CASSLQGAHGYTF.